Presented here are 24 T cell receptor beta chains from one specimen sequenced in a study of spatial heterogeneity in lung cancer. The time point denotes: sample taken at primary tumor resection. Whole RNA obtained from tumor, nontumor lung or frozen PBMC underwent sequencing without sorting. Each CDR3 protein gets one entry after TCRdb re-called the 5' RACE reads with MiXCR. The sample shows 40,000 to 45,000 distinct CDR3 sequences, 6% to 7.5% of them seen only once. The material sequenced was PBMCs, taken at surgery. These receptors were obtained from a female donor with early-stage non-small cell lung cancer.

In this sample, this clonotype turned up a few times. This rearrangement joins TRBV4-1 to TRBJ1-2; TRBD1 matches 8 bases. This CDR3 is built from 12 residues. V lost 4 bases and J lost 13; bases outside the gene matches: 8. CDR1 is MGHRA and CDR2 is YSYEKL in the germline V gene. The CDR3 nucleotides read TGCGCCAGCAGCCTTTTTGGACAGGGCCTCACCTTC. This translates into CASSLFGQGLTF.

The chain couples TRBV21-1 to TRBJ1-6; no check of the table's D call, TRBD1, against the DNA was made. TRBV21-1 is a pseudogene locus. The CDR3 contains 18 residues. CDR3 nucleotides: TGTGCCAGCAGCCTTTGTCTGGTGGACGGGGGGTATAATTCACCCCTCCACTTT. Protein product: CASSLCLVDGGYNSPLHF.

This clonotype was picked up many times. V gene TRBV7-6 combines with J gene TRBJ2-2; D gene uncertain. Germline V gives CDR1 SGHVS, CDR2 FNYEAQ. The CDR3 has 12 amino acids. Trimming stripped 6 bases from V and 8 bases from J, with 10 bases between. CDR3 loop: CASSLRRGELFF. DNA of the CDR3: TGTGCCAGCAGTCTCCGTCGGGGGGAGCTGTTTTTT.

This clonotype was counted many times. The J gene is TRBJ2-7, the V gene TRBV9; tentative D call: TRBD2 (5 bases). Trimming pared 1 base from V and 2 bases from J, leaving 10 bases between. From germline, CDR1 is SGDLS and CDR2 YYNGEE. This CDR3 has 14 amino acids. CDR3 sequence reads: CASSVTGNPYEQYF. DNA for the CDR3: TGTGCCAGCAGCGTAACGGGAAACCCCTACGAGCAGTACTTC.

In its sample, this clonotype was seen many times. The V and J genes are TRBV5-5 and TRBJ1-5, with a possible D match to TRBD1 (6 bases). The V and J ends lost 1 base and 15 bases respectively, with 14 bases between them. CDR3 length equals 12 residues. The germline V gene has CDR1 SGHKS and CDR2 YYEKEE (reference sequence). CDR3 residues: CASSLFGGRRHF. The CDR3 DNA follows: TGTGCCAGCAGCTTGTTTGGGGGGCGCAGGCATTTT.

CDR3 nucleotide sequence: TGTGCCAGCAGTTACAAAGGCCTCCTCGGACACGAGCAGTACTTC. This sequence encodes CASSYKGLLGHEQYF. This chain joins TRBV6-2 or TRBV6-3 and TRBJ2-7, with D unresolved. Trimming pared 2 bases from V and 5 bases from J, leaving 16 bases between. Per germline, CDR1 MNHEY and CDR2 SVGEGT. This CDR3 has 15 amino acids.

This clonotype was counted many times. This sequence joins TRBV14 and TRBJ1-2, with a possible D match to TRBD1 (5 bases). Germline loops: CDR1 SGHDN, CDR2 FVKESK. CDR3 size: 15 residues. V shed 1 base and J shed 3 bases, with 12 bases lying between them. The CDR3 loop is CASSQVGRADYGYTF. The CDR3 DNA follows: TGTGCCAGCAGCCAAGTTGGCAGGGCGGACTATGGCTACACCTTC.

V usage is TRBV14 and J usage is TRBJ2-5; D is unclear. Germline V gene lookup returns CDR1 SGHDN and CDR2 FVKESK. The CDR3 totals 13 residues. The ends were cut back, 4 bases at V and 1 base at J, with 7 bases in the middle. The CDR3 DNA sequence: TGTGCCAGCAGCCCTCGACCCCAAGAGACCCAGTACTTC. This gives the protein CASSPRPQETQYF.

This clonotype was seen only a few times. The rearrangement joins TRBV6-6 to TRBJ2-7; weak D call: TRBD2 (6 bases). Looked up from germline, CDR1 is MNHNY and CDR2 is SVGAGI (reference sequence). The CDR3 consists of 14 residues. With 7 bases removed from V and 3 bases from J, the gap between germline ends came to 16 bases. CDR3 loop: CASNTAVGGYEQYF. The CDR3 DNA reads as TGTGCCAGCAATACAGCGGTGGGAGGCTACGAGCAGTACTTC.

This clonotype was seen many times. CDR3 loop: CASSGRLKGQETQYF. The CDR3, as DNA: TGTGCCAGCAGTGGGCGGTTGAAGGGGCAAGAGACCCAGTACTTC. The chain recombines TRBV2 with TRBJ2-5, with D maybe TRBD1 (5 bases). This CDR3 comprises 15 residues. V gave up 4 bases and J gave up 2 bases, with 14 bases separating them. The germline gives CDR1 SNHLY, CDR2 FYNNEI.

V gene TRBV7-2 combines with J gene TRBJ2-5; D is uncertain. This CDR3 has 15 residues. Germline V lookup: CDR1 SGHTA, CDR2 FQGNSA. V dropped 1 base and J dropped 4 bases, with 13 bases sitting between them. CDR3: CASSLVGRKRETQYF. The CDR3 DNA reads TGTGCCAGCAGCTTAGTAGGCAGAAAGAGAGAGACCCAGTACTTC.

The chain joins TRBV20-1 to TRBJ2-7, with D uncertain. This CDR3 contains 12 residues. The V end lost 7 bases, the J end lost 4 bases, and 14 bases lay between the germline ends. The V gene's germline CDR1 is DFQATT and CDR2 SNEGSKA (reference sequence). The CDR3 here is CSGSPTGYEQYF. For the CDR3, the DNA is TGCAGTGGATCACCGACCGGTTACGAGCAGTACTTC.

This clonotype has more than one count but fewer than ten. The genes are TRBV20-1 and TRBJ2-1; D uncertain. The CDR3 consists of 14 residues. Per germline, CDR1 DFQATT and CDR2 SNEGSKA (reference sequence). Trimming left V 7 bases short and J 0 bases short, with 13 bases between. CDR3 sequence reads: CSGGELSSYNEQFF. CDR3 sequence (DNA): TGCAGTGGGGGTGAGTTAAGCTCCTACAATGAGCAGTTCTTC.

This clonotype was observed at least ten times. CDR3 amino acids: CSVGGGLNTEAFF. DNA for the CDR3: TGCAGCGTTGGGGGCGGATTGAACACTGAAGCTTTCTTT. The V and J genes are TRBV29-1 and TRBJ1-1; tentative D call: TRBD1 (5 bases). The CDR3 totals 13 residues. CDR1 is SQVTM, CDR2 ANQGSEA, per germline. Trimming removed 4 bases from V and 0 bases from J, with 9 bases in between.

The chain recombines TRBV7-6 with TRBJ1-2; D is possibly TRBD1 (5 bases). Germline CDR1 SGHVS, CDR2 FNYEAQ. This CDR3 spans 14 amino acids. Deletions cut 1 base from V and 2 bases from J, with 8 bases between. The CDR3 reads CASSLVAGNYGYTF. CDR3 coding DNA: TGTGCCAGCAGCTTAGTGGCAGGGAACTATGGCTACACCTTC.

This clonotype was observed many times. No conserved phenylalanine or tryptophan ends this CDR3, so it is likely a read error. The DNA is omitted, as the CDR3 cannot be located on it reliably, and the CDR3 follows TCRdb's listing. The chain carries TRBV4-3 and TRBJ1-1. Germline V CDR1 and CDR2: LGHNA, YSLEER. The CDR3 spans 10 amino acids, including both terminal residues. CDR3 region: CASSQDWVFQ.

This clonotype occurred once. An end of the junction does not agree with germline; a read error may underlie this. V is TRBV12-3 or TRBV12-4 and J is TRBJ1-3; D remains unclear. CDR3 length: 15 amino acids. The CDR3 DNA reads TGTGTCAGCAGATCACAGATAAGCTTTGGAAACACCATATATTTT. Residues: CVSRSQISFGNTIYF.

The chain recombines TRBV3-1 with TRBJ2-5; 8 positions match TRBD2. The germline gives CDR1 LGHDT, CDR2 YNNKEL (reference sequence). Germline trimming cut 0 bases from V and 3 bases from J; bases unmatched to any gene: 9. The CDR3 length is 17 residues. The CDR3 here is CASSQDTSGIRKETQYF. For the CDR3, the DNA is TGTGCCAGCAGCCAAGATACTAGCGGAATCCGAAAAGAGACCCAGTACTTC.

This clonotype was picked up many times. V is TRBV20-1 and J is TRBJ1-4; a possible D gene is TRBD1 (6 bases). CDR1 and CDR2 (germline): DFQATT, SNEGSKA (reference sequence). Trimming shortened V by 6 bases and J by 0 bases, and 14 bases separated the two germline ends. The CDR3 runs 15 residues. The CDR3 spells CSADQRQATNEKLFF. The DNA for the CDR3 is TGCAGTGCCGACCAAAGACAGGCAACTAATGAAAAACTGTTTTTT.

This clonotype occurred a few times. The CDR3 coding sequence is TGTGCCAGCAGCCAAGATGGAAACAGACAAGAGACCCAGTACTTC. This codes for CASSQDGNRQETQYF. The rearrangement joins TRBV3-1 to TRBJ2-5; D is ambiguous. This CDR3 has 15 amino acids. The V end lost 0 bases, the J end lost 2 bases, and 10 bases lay between the germline ends. The germline CDR1 and CDR2 sequences are LGHDT and YNNKEL (reference sequence).

The CDR3: CASSLARTLTGNTIYF. In nucleotides, the CDR3 is TGTGCCAGCAGCTTAGCGAGGACCCTTACTGGAAACACCATATATTTT. The chain is built from TRBV7-9 and TRBJ1-3; unclear D gene. Germline V CDR1 and CDR2: SEHNR, FQNEAQ (reference sequence). The CDR3 is made up of 16 amino acids. V was shortened by 0 bases and J by 2 bases, with 11 bases between the two germline ends.

Ten or more counts support this clonotype. The gene calls are TRBV20-1 and TRBJ1-5, with D possibly matching TRBD1 (5 bases). Deletions cut 0 bases from V and 7 bases from J, with 13 bases between. CDR3 length: 14 amino acids. Germline assignment: CDR1 DFQATT and CDR2 SNEGSKA (reference sequence). CDR3 in amino acids: CSARDHGTGQPQHF. The CDR3 bases are TGCAGTGCTAGAGATCACGGGACCGGACAGCCCCAGCATTTT.

This clonotype has at least ten counts. This chain connects TRBV19 to TRBJ2-1; perhaps TRBD2 as D (6 bases). The germline V and J ends were trimmed by 3 bases and 1 base, with 10 bases remaining between them. Looked up from germline, CDR1 is LNHDA and CDR2 is SQIVND (reference sequence). The CDR3 has 15 residues. The CDR3 here is CASSIGSGSYNEQFF. The CDR3 DNA sequence: TGTGCCAGTAGTATCGGGAGTGGGTCCTACAATGAGCAGTTCTTC.

This chain connects TRBV9 to TRBJ2-2; TRBD1 matches at 7 bases. This CDR3 comprises 17 residues. The germline V gene encodes CDR1 SGDLS and CDR2 YYNGEE. The V gene end was trimmed by 3 bases and the J gene end by 6 bases; junction bases not matched to a gene: 14. The CDR3 spells CASSALGQRVRAGELFF. The CDR3 DNA is TGTGCCAGCAGCGCCCTGGGACAGCGCGTTCGGGCCGGGGAGCTGTTTTTT.